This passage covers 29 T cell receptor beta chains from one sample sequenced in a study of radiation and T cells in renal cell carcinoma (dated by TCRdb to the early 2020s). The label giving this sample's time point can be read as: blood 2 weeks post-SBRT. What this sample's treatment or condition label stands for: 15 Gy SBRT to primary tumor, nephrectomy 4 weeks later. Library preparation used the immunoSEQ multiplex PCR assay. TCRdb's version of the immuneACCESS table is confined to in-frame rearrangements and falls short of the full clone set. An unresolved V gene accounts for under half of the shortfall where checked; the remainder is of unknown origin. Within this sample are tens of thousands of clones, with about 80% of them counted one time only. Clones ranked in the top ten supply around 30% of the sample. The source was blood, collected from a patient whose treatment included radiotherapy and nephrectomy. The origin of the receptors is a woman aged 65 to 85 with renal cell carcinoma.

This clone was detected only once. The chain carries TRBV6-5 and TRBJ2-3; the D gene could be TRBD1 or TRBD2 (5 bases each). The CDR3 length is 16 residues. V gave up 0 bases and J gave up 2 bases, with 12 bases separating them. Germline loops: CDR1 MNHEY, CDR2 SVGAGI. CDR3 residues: CASSYSGRGLTDTQYF. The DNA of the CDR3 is TGTGCCAGCAGTTACTCGGGACGGGGCCTCACAGATACGCAGTATTTT.

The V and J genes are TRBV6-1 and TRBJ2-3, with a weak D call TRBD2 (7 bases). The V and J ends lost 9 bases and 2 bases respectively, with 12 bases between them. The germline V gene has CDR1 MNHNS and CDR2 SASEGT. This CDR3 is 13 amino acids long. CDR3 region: CASGRGDTDTQYF. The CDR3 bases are TGTGCCAGTGGGAGGGGGGACACAGATACGCAGTATTTT.

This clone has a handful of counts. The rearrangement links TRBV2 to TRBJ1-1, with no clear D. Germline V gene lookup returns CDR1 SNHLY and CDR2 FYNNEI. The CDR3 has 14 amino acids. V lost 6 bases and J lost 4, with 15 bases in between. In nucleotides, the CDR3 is TGTGCCAGCAGGGTCGACGCGGTGGCCACTGAAGCTTTCTTT. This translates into CASRVDAVATEAFF.

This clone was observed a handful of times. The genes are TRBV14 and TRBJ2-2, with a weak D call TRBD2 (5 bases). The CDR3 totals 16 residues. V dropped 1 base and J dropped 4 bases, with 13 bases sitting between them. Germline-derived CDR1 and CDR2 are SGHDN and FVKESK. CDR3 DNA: TGTGCCAGCAGCCAAGCCCGGGGTATAAGCACCGGGGAGCTGTTTTTT. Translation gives CASSQARGISTGELFF.

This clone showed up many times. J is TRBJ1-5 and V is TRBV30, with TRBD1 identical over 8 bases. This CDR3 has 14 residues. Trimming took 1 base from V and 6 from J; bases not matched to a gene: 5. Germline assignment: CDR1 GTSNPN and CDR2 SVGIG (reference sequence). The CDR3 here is CAWSDPGGVQPQHF. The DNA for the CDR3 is TGTGCCTGGAGTGACCCAGGGGGCGTTCAGCCCCAGCATTTT.

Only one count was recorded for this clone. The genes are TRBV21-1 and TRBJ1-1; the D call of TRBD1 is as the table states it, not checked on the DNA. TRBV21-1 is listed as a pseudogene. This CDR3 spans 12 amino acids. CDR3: CASSKWGHEAFF. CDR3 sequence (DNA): TGTGCCAGCAGCAAATGGGGCCATGAAGCTTTCTTT.

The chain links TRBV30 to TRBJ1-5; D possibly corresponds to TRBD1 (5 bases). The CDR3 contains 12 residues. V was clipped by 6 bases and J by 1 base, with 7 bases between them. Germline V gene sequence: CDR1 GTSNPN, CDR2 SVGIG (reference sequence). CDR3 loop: CACRDSNQPQHF. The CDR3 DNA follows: TGTGCCTGCCGGGACAGCAATCAGCCCCAGCATTTT. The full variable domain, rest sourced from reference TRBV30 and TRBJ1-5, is SQTIHQWPATLVQPVGSPLSLECTVEGTSNPNLYWYRQAAGRGLQLLFYSVGIGQISSEVPQNLSASRPQDRQFILSSKKLLLSDSGFYLCACRDSNQPQHFGDGTRLSIL.

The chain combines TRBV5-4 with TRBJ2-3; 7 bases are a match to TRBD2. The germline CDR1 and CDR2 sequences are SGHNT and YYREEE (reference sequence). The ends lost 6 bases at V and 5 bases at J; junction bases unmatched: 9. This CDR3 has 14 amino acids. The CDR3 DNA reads TGTGCCAGCATGCCATTCGGGGGGTTAGATACGCAGTATTTT. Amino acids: CASMPFGGLDTQYF. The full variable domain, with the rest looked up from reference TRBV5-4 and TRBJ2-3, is ETGVTQSPTHLIKTRGQQVTLRCSSQSGHNTVSWYQQALGQGPQFIFQYYREEENGRGNFPPRFSGLQFPNYSSELNVNALELDDSALYLCASMPFGGLDTQYFGPGTRLTVL.

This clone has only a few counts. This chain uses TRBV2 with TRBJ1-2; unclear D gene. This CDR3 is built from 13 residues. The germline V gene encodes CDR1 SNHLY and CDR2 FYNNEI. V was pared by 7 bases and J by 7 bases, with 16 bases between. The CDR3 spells CASITTRRFGYTF. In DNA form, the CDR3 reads TGTGCCAGCATCACGACTCGACGCTTTGGCTACACCTTC.

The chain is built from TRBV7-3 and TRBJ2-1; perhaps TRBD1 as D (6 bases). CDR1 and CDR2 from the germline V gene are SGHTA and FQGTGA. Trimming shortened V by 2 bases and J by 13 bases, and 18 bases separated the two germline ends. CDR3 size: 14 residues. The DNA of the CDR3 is TGTGCCAGCAGCTTAGGGGGCGTCAGGGGTCAACAGTTCTTC. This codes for CASSLGGVRGQQFF.

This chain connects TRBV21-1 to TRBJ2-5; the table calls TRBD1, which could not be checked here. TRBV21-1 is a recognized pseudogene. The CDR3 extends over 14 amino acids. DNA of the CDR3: TGTGCCAGCAGCACACGGACAGGGAAAGAGACCCAGTACTTC. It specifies CASSTRTGKETQYF.

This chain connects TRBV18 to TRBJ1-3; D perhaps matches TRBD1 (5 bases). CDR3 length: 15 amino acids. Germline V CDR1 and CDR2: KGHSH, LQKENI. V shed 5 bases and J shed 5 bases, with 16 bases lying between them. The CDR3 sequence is CASSAKGEGRNTIYF. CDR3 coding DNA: TGTGCCAGCTCAGCGAAAGGGGAAGGGAGAAACACCATATATTTT.

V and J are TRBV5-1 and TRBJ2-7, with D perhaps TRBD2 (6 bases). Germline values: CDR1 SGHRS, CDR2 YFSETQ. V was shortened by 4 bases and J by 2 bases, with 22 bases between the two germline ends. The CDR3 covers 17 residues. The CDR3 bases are TGCGCCAGCAGCCTAATCCTTACACGGGGGTTGCCCTACGAGCAGTACTTC. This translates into CASSLILTRGLPYEQYF.

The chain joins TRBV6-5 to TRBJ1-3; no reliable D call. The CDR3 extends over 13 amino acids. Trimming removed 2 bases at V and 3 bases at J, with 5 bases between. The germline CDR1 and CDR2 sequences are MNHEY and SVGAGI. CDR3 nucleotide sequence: TGTGCCAGCAGTTACAGGGATGGAAACACCATATATTTT. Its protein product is CASSYRDGNTIYF.

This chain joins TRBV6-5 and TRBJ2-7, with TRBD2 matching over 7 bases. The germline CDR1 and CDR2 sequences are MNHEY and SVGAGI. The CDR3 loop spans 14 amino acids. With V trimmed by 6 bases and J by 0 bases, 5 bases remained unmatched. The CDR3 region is CASRRGGVSYEQYF. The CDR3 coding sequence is TGTGCCAGCAGACGGGGAGGGGTCTCCTACGAGCAGTACTTC.

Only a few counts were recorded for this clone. The CDR3 is CASSLGSKDSPLHF. The CDR3 DNA sequence: TGTGCCAGCAGCTTGGGGAGTAAGGATTCACCCCTCCACTTT. The genes are TRBV5-4 and TRBJ1-6, with D unresolved. The length of the CDR3 is 14 residues. Germline V gives CDR1 SGHNT, CDR2 YYREEE (reference sequence). V was shortened by 0 bases and J by 8 bases, with 9 bases between the two germline ends.

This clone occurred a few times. The CDR3 protein is CASRLDVFDGYTF. The CDR3 coding sequence is TGTGCCAGCAGGTTGGACGTCTTCGATGGCTACACCTTC. The chain uses TRBV9 and TRBJ1-2; D is unclear. Per the germline V gene, CDR1 is SGDLS and CDR2 is YYNGEE. CDR3 length: 13 residues. V was cut by 5 bases and J by 6 bases, with 14 bases left in between.

This chain's CDR3 is CASSLAGLAGTYNEQFF. In nucleotides, the CDR3 is TGTGCCAGCAGCTTAGCCGGACTAGCGGGGACTTACAATGAGCAGTTCTTC. The V call is TRBV7-8, the J call TRBJ2-1; TRBD2 matches at 12 bases. The germline V gene encodes CDR1 SGHVS and CDR2 FQNEAQ. This CDR3 is 17 amino acids long. The V gene end was trimmed by 0 bases and the J gene end by 4 bases; junction bases not matched to a gene: 4.

The DNA for the CDR3 is TGTGCCAGCAGCCCGGGGGAGGAGTACGAGCAGTACTTC. Its protein is CASSPGEEYEQYF. This chain links TRBV7-8 with TRBJ2-7; the D gene is possibly TRBD2 (6 bases). The CDR3 has 13 amino acids. Germline CDR1 is SGHVS and CDR2 is FQNEAQ. The germline V and J ends were trimmed by 5 bases and 4 bases, with 12 bases remaining between them.

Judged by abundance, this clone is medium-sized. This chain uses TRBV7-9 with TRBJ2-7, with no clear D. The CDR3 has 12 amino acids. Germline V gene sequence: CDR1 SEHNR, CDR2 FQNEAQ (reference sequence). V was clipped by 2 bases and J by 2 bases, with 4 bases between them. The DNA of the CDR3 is TGTGCCAGCAGCTTAAGCCCCTACGAGCAGTACTTC. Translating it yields CASSLSPYEQYF.

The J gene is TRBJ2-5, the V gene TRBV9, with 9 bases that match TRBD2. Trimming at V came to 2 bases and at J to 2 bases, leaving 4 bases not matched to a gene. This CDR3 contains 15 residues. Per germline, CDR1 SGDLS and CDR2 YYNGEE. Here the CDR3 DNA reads TGTGCCAGCAGCGTTTCTAGCGGGGATCAAGAGACCCAGTACTTC. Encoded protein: CASSVSSGDQETQYF.

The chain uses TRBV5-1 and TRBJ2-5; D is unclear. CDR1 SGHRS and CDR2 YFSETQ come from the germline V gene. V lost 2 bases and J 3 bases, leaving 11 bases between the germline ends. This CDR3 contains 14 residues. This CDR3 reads CASSFMAGEETQYF. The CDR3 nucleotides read TGCGCCAGCAGCTTCATGGCTGGTGAAGAGACCCAGTACTTC. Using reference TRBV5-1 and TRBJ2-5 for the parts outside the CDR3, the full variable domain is KAGVTQTPRYLIKTRGQQVTLSCSPISGHRSVSWYQQTPGQGLQFLFEYFSETQRNKGNFPGRFSGRQFSNSRSEMNVSTLELGDSALYLCASSFMAGEETQYFGPGTRLLVL.

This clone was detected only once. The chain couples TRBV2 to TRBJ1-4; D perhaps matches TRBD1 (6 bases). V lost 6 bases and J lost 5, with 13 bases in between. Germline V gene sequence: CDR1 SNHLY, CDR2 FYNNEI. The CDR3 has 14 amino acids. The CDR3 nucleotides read TGTGCCAGCAGGCCGGGACACGGGAATGAAAAACTGTTTTTT. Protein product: CASRPGHGNEKLFF.

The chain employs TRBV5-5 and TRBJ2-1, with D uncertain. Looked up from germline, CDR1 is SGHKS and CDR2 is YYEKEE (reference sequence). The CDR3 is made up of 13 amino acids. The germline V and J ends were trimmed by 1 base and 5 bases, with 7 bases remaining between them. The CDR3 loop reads CASSLIQNNEQFF. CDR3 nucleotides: TGTGCCAGCAGCTTGATTCAAAACAATGAGCAGTTCTTC.

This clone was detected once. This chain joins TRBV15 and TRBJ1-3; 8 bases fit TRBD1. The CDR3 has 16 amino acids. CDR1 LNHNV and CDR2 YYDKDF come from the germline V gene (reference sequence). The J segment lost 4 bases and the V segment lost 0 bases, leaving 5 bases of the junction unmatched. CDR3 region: CATSRETGAWGNTIYF. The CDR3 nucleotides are TGTGCCACCAGCAGAGAGACAGGGGCTTGGGGAAACACCATATATTTT.

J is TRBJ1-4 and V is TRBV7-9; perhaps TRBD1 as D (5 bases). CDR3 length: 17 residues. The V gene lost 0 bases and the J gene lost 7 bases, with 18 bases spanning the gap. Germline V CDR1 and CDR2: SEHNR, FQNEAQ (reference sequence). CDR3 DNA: TGTGCCAGCAGCTTAGCTCAAGGGGCAGGGAGTCTTGAAAAACTGTTTTTT. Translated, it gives CASSLAQGAGSLEKLFF.

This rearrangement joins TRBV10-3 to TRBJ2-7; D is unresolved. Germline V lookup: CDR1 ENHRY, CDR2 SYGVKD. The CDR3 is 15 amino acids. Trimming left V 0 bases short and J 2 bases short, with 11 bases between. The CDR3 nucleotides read TGTGCCATCAGTGAGTCGATCGACGGAACCTACGAGCAGTACTTC. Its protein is CAISESIDGTYEQYF.

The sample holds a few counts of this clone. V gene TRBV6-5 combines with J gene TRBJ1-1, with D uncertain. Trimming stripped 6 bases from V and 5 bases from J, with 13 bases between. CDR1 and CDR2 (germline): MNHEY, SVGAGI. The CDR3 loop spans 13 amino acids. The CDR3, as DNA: TGTGCCAGCAGGGAAGGTGCTGGGACTGAAGCTTTCTTT. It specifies CASREGAGTEAFF.

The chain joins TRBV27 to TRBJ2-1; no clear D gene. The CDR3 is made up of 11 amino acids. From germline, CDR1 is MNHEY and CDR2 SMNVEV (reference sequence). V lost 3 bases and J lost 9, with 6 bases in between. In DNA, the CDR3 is TGTGCCAGCAGTTTCTGGGGTGAGCAGTTCTTC. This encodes CASSFWGEQFF.